This TCR beta chain was captured by sequencing in a study of T cells in tumors after PD-1 blockade. Study in general: Some patients also took daily vismodegib 150 mg during anti-PD-1 treatment. Peripheral blood samples averaged approximately 35,000 unique clonotypes and some 120,000 templates. Study-level findings and limits: Peripheral recruitment is suggested, as some novel exhausted tumor clones were in pre-treatment blood.

There are 18 residues in the CDR3. Trimming removed 3 bases from V and 0 bases from J, with 18 bases in between. Germline CDR1 is MGHRA and CDR2 is YSYEKL. Clones were sequenced by immunoSEQ multiplex PCR, and TCRdb holds only the in-frame ones, with some missing. The table shows roughly 50,000 clones, with 79% occurring only once. Tumor or blood genomic DNA was sequenced, with inputs of about 550 ng to 6,004 ng. In regard to this clone: The antigen is undetermined.

The rearrangement joins TRBV4-1 to TRBJ2-4; perhaps TRBD1 as D (6 bases). This specimen consisted of PBMCs, obtained before anti-PD-1 treatment. The source is a human donor with basal cell carcinoma. This CDR3 is CASSQIFRDTIAKNIQYF. The CDR3 DNA reads TGCGCCAGCAGCCAGATCTTCCGGGACACGATAGCCAAAAACATTCAGTACTTC.